This record covers a single TCR beta chain. Assay: immunoSEQ multiplex PCR; the TCRdb copy retains only in-frame clones and omits some. The sample has about 220,000 clones; 85% to 90% are singletons. These data originate in a study of Ad26.COV2.S vaccination and SARS-CoV-2 variants. Treatment described: roughly 19 received Ad26.COV2.S at low or high dose, single or two shots; 5 received placebo; per-sample allocation not given. Samples analyzed were those drawn on day 63 after the first vaccine or placebo injection. Germline values: CDR1 LNHDA, CDR2 SQIVND (reference sequence). With 0 bases removed from V and 0 bases from J, the gap between germline ends came to 6 bases. The length of the CDR3 is 14 residues.

The sample consisted of peripheral blood, taken in a trial of Ad26.COV2.S vaccine versus placebo. The TCR originated in a person aged 18-60 years who received the Ad26.COV2.S COVID-19 vaccine or a placebo. This sequence joins TRBV19 and TRBJ2-7; D unclear. CDR3 sequence (DNA): TGTGCCAGTAGTATAGACCCAAGCTCCTACGAGCAGTACTTC. Protein sequence: CASSIDPSSYEQYF. The entire variable domain, with the rest obtained from reference TRBV19 and TRBJ2-7, is as follows: DGGITQSPKYLFRKEGQNVTLSCEQNLNHDAMYWYRQDPGQGLRLIYYSQIVNDFQKGDIAEGYSVSREKKESFPLTVTSAQKNPTAFYLCASSIDPSSYEQYFGPGTRLTVT.